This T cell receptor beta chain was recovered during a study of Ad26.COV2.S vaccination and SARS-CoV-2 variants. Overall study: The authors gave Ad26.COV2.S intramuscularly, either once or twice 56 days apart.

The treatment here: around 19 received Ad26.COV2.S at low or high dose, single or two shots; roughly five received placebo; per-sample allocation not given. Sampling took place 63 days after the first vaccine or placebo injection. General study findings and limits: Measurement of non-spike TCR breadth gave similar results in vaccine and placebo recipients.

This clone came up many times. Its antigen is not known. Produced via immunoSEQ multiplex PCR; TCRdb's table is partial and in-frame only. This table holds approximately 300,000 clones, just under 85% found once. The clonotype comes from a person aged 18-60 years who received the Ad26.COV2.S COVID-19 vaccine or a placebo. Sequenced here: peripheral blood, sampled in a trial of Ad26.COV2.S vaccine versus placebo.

CDR3 in amino acids: CASSSIVGIPRNTIYF. CDR3 DNA sequence: TGTGCCAGCAGCTCAATAGTTGGTATCCCACGAAACACCATATATTTT. The V and J genes are TRBV7-9 and TRBJ1-3; unclear D gene. Germline loops: CDR1 SEHNR, CDR2 FQNEAQ (reference sequence). V shed 4 bases and J shed 5 bases, with 18 bases lying between them. This CDR3 is built from 16 residues.